This TCR beta chain came from a study of cytomegalovirus exposure and HLA in healthy donors. Study-wide results and limits: Clonal expansion was found to be greater in HLA-associated TCR beta chains than in equally common others in a later analysis.

With regard to this clone: Antigen specificity is unknown.

The PCR used 60 Vbeta and 13 Jbeta primers. Data came from immunoSEQ multiplex PCR; TCRdb stores just in-frame clones and leaves some out. The sample has roughly 120,000 clones; the top ten hold more than 0.8%. Between the trimmed V and J ends, which lost 1 base and 4 bases, there was a span of 7 bases. Per the germline V gene, CDR1 is SGHRS and CDR2 is YFSETQ. This CDR3 has 13 residues. This receptor was taken from a man younger than 30 in good health and CMV-seronegative. The specimen was PBMCs. The J gene is TRBJ2-3, the V gene TRBV5-1; D perhaps matches TRBD1 (6 bases). The CDR3 nucleotides read TGCGCCAGCAGCTTGCAGGGGTCAGATACGCAGTATTTT. Protein sequence: CASSLQGSDTQYF.